This TCR beta chain is drawn from a study of T-cell memory formation after mild COVID-19. Whole-study context: TCR clusters showed largely donor specificity. Findings and limits, study-wide: Several responding clones turned up in pre-infection memory, indicating that cross-reactive memory may have taken part. The CD4+ clones that contracted clustered mainly within CM and EM, and the CD8+ clones concentrated in EMRA.

This clonotype was detected only a few times. Its antigen is undetermined. Employing constant-segment primers, 5'RACE generated TCR alpha and TCR beta cDNA libraries bearing sample barcodes and UMIs. TCRdb called the 5' RACE reads again in MiXCR, with one record for every CDR3 protein. Of 450,000 or so distinct CDR3 sequences in the sample, about 23% were seen once. Trimming removed 4 bases at V and 1 base at J, with 11 bases between. The CDR3 contains 14 residues. Germline V gene data show CDR1 as LGHNA and CDR2 as YSLEER. This sequence joins TRBV4-3 and TRBJ2-7; D not certain. This receptor was obtained from an adult woman who had mild COVID-19 (a few samples of this study predate the infection). Cell type and time point are not known. Source material: PBMCs or a T cell subset sorted from them (not recorded which). The CDR3, as DNA: TGCGCCAGCAGCCGGGCCGCCGATTCCTACGAGCAGTACTTC. This sequence encodes CASSRAADSYEQYF.